This T cell receptor beta chain was documented in a study of T cell responses to AZD1222 COVID-19 vaccine. Comment on this clone: Its antigen is not identified.

Findings and caveats of the study: Once two AZD1222 doses were given, Spike-specific TCR breadth and depth went up. Baseline seropositivity characterized only six AZD1222 recipients.

Sequencing was performed with immunoSEQ multiplex PCR; in TCRdb, only in-frame clones are kept and a portion is missing. The data show about 160,000 clones, around 90% seen once. The CDR3 runs 17 residues. V gave up 4 bases and J gave up 0 bases, with 15 bases separating them. Germline V gene lookup returns CDR1 SGHDN and CDR2 FVKESK. Sequencing used peripheral blood, obtained 28 days after the second AZD1222 dose. The V and J genes are TRBV14 and TRBJ1-4; tentative D call: TRBD1 (5 bases). The TCR originated in an adult who received the AZD1222 COVID-19 vaccine. CDR3 sequence (DNA): TGTGCCAGCAGCCTTGGGACGACCCGGTCAACTAATGAAAAACTGTTTTTT. Protein product: CASSLGTTRSTNEKLFF.